These 5 T cell receptor beta chains were all obtained from the same sample, sequenced in a study of a mutant IDH1 vaccine in newly diagnosed glioma. Time point indicated: baseline, week 1 (first vaccination visit). Treatment given: pre-vaccination baseline after standard-of-care therapy. Profiling relied on immunoSEQ multiplex PCR, and the TCRdb table lists in-frame clones only, not all of them. The sample gives some 68,000 clones, 70% to 80% of which show up once; around 8.5% is in the top ten. The sequencing here drew on PBMCs, taken from a glioma patient treated with radiotherapy, temozolomide or both. The receptors come from a man in his fifties with glioma.

This clone has more than one count but fewer than ten. The rearrangement uses TRBV5-5 and TRBJ1-1; D ambiguous. Trimming left V 0 bases short and J 1 base short, with 10 bases between. Germline CDR1 is SGHKS and CDR2 is YYEKEE (reference sequence). The CDR3 extends over 15 amino acids. The CDR3 DNA follows: TGTGCCAGCAGCTTGGTGGAGGGATGGAACACTGAAGCTTTCTTT. This gives the protein CASSLVEGWNTEAFF.

V and J are TRBV2 and TRBJ2-7, with D hard to call. CDR1 and CDR2 from the germline V gene are SNHLY and FYNNEI. CDR3 size: 10 residues. Trimming took 8 bases from V and 5 from J, leaving 7 bases between them. The CDR3, as DNA: TGTGCCAGCGGACGGGACGAGCAGTACTTC. It specifies CASGRDEQYF.

The chain links TRBV5-1 to TRBJ2-7, with D perhaps matching TRBD1 (6 bases). Germline V gives CDR1 SGHRS, CDR2 YFSETQ. The V end was cut by 0 bases, the J end by 2 bases, with 12 bases between. This CDR3 comprises 15 residues. CDR3 in amino acids: CASSLARGAPYEQYF. The CDR3, as DNA: TGCGCCAGCAGCTTGGCCAGGGGAGCGCCCTACGAGCAGTACTTC.

This clone was counted at least ten times. The rearrangement links TRBV7-8 to TRBJ1-6; D is unresolved. V lost 5 bases and J 0 bases, leaving 14 bases between the germline ends. Germline-derived CDR1 and CDR2 are SGHVS and FQNEAQ. The CDR3 consists of 17 residues. The CDR3 nucleotides read TGTGCCAGCAGCCCACGGTTGCAAAGCTCCTATAATTCACCCCTCCACTTT. This codes for CASSPRLQSSYNSPLHF.

The chain is built from TRBV4-1 and TRBJ1-4, with D unclear. The length of the CDR3 is 15 residues. Germline CDR1 reads MGHRA; CDR2 reads YSYEKL. V lost 0 bases and J 0 bases, leaving 5 bases between the germline ends. The CDR3 loop is CASSQESATNEKLFF. The CDR3 DNA follows: TGCGCCAGCAGCCAAGAAAGTGCAACTAATGAAAAACTGTTTTTT.